Below, 29 T cell receptor beta chains from the same sample are listed, as sequenced in a study of identical twins. One entry per CDR3 protein, called by TCRdb with MiXCR from the 5' RACE reads. The sample has some 190,000 distinct CDR3 sequences; roughly 15% are singletons. These same records also appear under a second study, on T cells expressing NK-cell markers.

Material: CD8+ T cells sorted from blood. Source of these receptors: a young woman in good health.

J is TRBJ2-5 and V is TRBV3-1; 7 positions agree with TRBD2. CDR1 and CDR2 from the germline V gene are LGHDT and YNNKEL (reference sequence). V trimming: 3 bases; J trimming: 0 bases; junction bases outside the gene matches: 13. The CDR3 is made up of 18 amino acids. This chain's CDR3 is CASSQNPGASGDQETQYF. The DNA for the CDR3 is TGTGCCAGCAGCCAGAATCCCGGAGCGAGCGGGGACCAAGAGACCCAGTACTTC.

This clonotype was counted only a few times. V is TRBV12-3 or TRBV12-4 and J is TRBJ1-6; tentative D call: TRBD1 (6 bases). V lost 5 bases, J lost 10 bases, and 15 bases lay in between. The CDR3 extends over 14 amino acids. The CDR3 protein is CASSTWGAASPLHF. The CDR3 DNA is TGTGCCAGCAGTACCTGGGGGGCGGCCTCACCCCTCCACTTT.

This clonotype has a handful of counts. The rearrangement joins TRBV5-1 to TRBJ1-2, with D unresolved. Trimming stripped 4 bases from V and 0 bases from J, with 4 bases between. Germline V gene data show CDR1 as SGHRS and CDR2 as YFSETQ. This CDR3 comprises 12 residues. Here the CDR3 DNA reads TGCGCCAGCAGCCTATCTAACTATGGCTACACCTTC. Protein sequence: CASSLSNYGYTF.

This clonotype was found a few times. This chain joins TRBV11-2 and TRBJ2-3; D unresolved. CDR1 is SGHAT, CDR2 FQNNGV, per germline. The germline V and J ends were trimmed by 5 bases and 7 bases, with 7 bases remaining between them. The CDR3 is 11 amino acids. The CDR3 reads CASSLINTQYF. In nucleotides, the CDR3 is TGTGCCAGCAGCCTCATAAATACGCAGTATTTT.

J is TRBJ2-3 and V is TRBV12-3 or TRBV12-4, with D possibly matching TRBD2 (6 bases). The CDR3 has 15 residues. V was pared by 2 bases and J by 0 bases, with 9 bases between. CDR3 in amino acids: CASSLYGTSTDTQYF. The CDR3 coding sequence is TGTGCCAGCAGTTTATATGGGACTAGCACAGATACGCAGTATTTT.

This clonotype has just a few counts. CDR3 sequence reads: CASSLARLGASQYF. The CDR3 nucleotides read TGTGCCAGCAGCTTAGCCAGGTTGGGGGCGTCGCAGTATTTT. This chain connects TRBV7-2 to TRBJ2-3; TRBD1 is a possible D gene (6 bases). Germline values: CDR1 SGHTA, CDR2 FQGNSA. V was trimmed by 0 bases and J by 10 bases, leaving 14 bases between them. The CDR3 sequence is 14 residues long.

This clonotype showed up just a few times. The chain combines TRBV4-1 with TRBJ1-1; D remains unclear. The CDR3 loop spans 13 amino acids. CDR1 is MGHRA, CDR2 YSYEKL, per germline. V lost 6 bases and J 7 bases, leaving 15 bases between the germline ends. This CDR3 reads CASRLELSSEAFF. In DNA form, the CDR3 reads TGCGCCAGCAGACTCGAGCTCTCCAGTGAAGCTTTCTTT.

This clonotype has only a few counts. V gene TRBV15 combines with J gene TRBJ2-3; tentatively, D is TRBD2 (5 bases). V gave up 0 bases and J gave up 2 bases, with 9 bases separating them. CDR3 length: 15 residues. Germline CDR1 is LNHNV and CDR2 is YYDKDF (reference sequence). The CDR3 loop is CATSRDSSATDTQYF. The CDR3 nucleotides read TGTGCCACCAGCAGAGATAGTAGCGCCACAGATACGCAGTATTTT.

The sample holds a few counts of this clonotype. The chain employs TRBV29-1 and TRBJ2-7; D might be TRBD1 (5 bases). Germline-derived CDR1 and CDR2 are SQVTM and ANQGSEA. Trimming took off 7 bases at V and 5 bases at J, with 21 bases between the two ends. The CDR3 has 14 amino acids. The DNA for the CDR3 is TGCAGCGGAAGTAGATCAGGGAATAGCCACGAGCAGTACTTC. Translation gives CSGSRSGNSHEQYF.

In its sample, this clonotype ranks as large (0.1 to 1%). This chain joins TRBV5-6 and TRBJ1-2, with D hard to call. Germline CDR1 SGHDT, CDR2 YYEEEE. V was clipped by 0 bases and J by 3 bases, with 15 bases between them. This CDR3 contains 16 residues. For the CDR3, the DNA is TGTGCCAGCAGCTTGGCGGTGACCGGGAGGGACTATGGCTACACCTTC. Protein sequence: CASSLAVTGRDYGYTF.

This clonotype was counted only a few times. The chain employs TRBV7-9 and TRBJ1-2, with 8 positions matching TRBD1. Per germline, CDR1 SEHNR and CDR2 FQNEAQ (reference sequence). Germline trimming cut 5 bases from V and 3 bases from J; bases unmatched to any gene: 14. The CDR3 runs to 17 residues. CDR3 nucleotide sequence: TGTGCCAGCAGCCTTCGGACAGGGCCCCCGAGGGACTATGGCTACACCTTC. It is translated as CASSLRTGPPRDYGYTF.

The table lists this clonotype with a few counts. Here the CDR3 DNA reads TGTGCCAGCAGTTTAGGGCCGGGCCTTAAACAGCCCCAGCATTTT. It specifies CASSLGPGLKQPQHF. The J gene is TRBJ1-5, the V gene TRBV12-3 or TRBV12-4; D unresolved. CDR3 size: 15 residues. V gave up 1 base and J gave up 7 bases, with 14 bases separating them.

This clonotype was observed a handful of times. As DNA, the CDR3 is TGTGCCAGCAGCTTAAACTGGGGGCTCGAGCAGTACTTC. It yields the protein CASSLNWGLEQYF. V gene TRBV7-2 combines with J gene TRBJ2-7; D might be TRBD1 (6 bases). The CDR3 covers 13 residues. The germline V gene encodes CDR1 SGHTA and CDR2 FQGNSA. Deletions cut 2 bases from V and 6 bases from J, with 11 bases between.

This clonotype turned up a few times. J is TRBJ1-2 and V is TRBV5-8; D unclear. Germline loops: CDR1 SGHTS, CDR2 YDEGEE. V was trimmed by 3 bases and J by 7 bases, leaving 7 bases between them. The CDR3 length is 11 residues. The CDR3 DNA reads as TGTGCCAGCAGCTGGAGGGTTGGCTACACCTTC. This gives the protein CASSWRVGYTF.

This clonotype was counted at least ten times. The gene calls are TRBV12-3 or TRBV12-4 and TRBJ2-3; 12 nucleotides match TRBD1. This CDR3 has 18 residues. V was clipped by 6 bases and J by 6 bases; unmatched bases: 16. CDR3 DNA: TGTGCCAGCAGCCCCAGCCTCCCGGGACAGGGGGCGCAGGATACGCAGTATTTT. Translating gives CASSPSLPGQGAQDTQYF.

This chain connects TRBV12-3 or TRBV12-4 to TRBJ1-3; TRBD1 aligns across 7 bases. V shed 5 bases, J shed 0 bases, and the junction held 7 bases outside the gene matches. This CDR3 has 16 amino acids. The CDR3 loop reads CASSPNRGDSGNTIYF. The CDR3, as DNA: TGTGCCAGCAGTCCCAACAGGGGTGACTCTGGAAACACCATATATTTT.

The V call is TRBV4-3, the J call TRBJ1-1, with D tentatively TRBD1 (5 bases). This CDR3 is built from 14 residues. The ends were cut back, 1 base at V and 3 bases at J, with 9 bases in the middle. CDR1 is LGHNA, CDR2 YSLEER, per germline. The chain's CDR3 is CASSQVRGDTEAFF. The DNA of the CDR3 is TGCGCCAGCAGCCAAGTACGGGGGGACACTGAAGCTTTCTTT.

The rearrangement links TRBV12-3 or TRBV12-4 to TRBJ1-1, with a weak D call TRBD1 (6 bases). Trimming removed 6 bases from V and 4 bases from J, with 12 bases in between. CDR3 length: 13 amino acids. The CDR3 DNA reads as TGTGCCAGCAGGGGGCAGGGGAGCACTGAAGCTTTCTTT. Translated, it gives CASRGQGSTEAFF.

V and J are TRBV28 and TRBJ2-7; a possible D gene is TRBD1 (6 bases). Looked up from germline, CDR1 is MDHEN and CDR2 is SYDVKM. CDR3 size: 14 residues. The V end lost 2 bases, the J end lost 6 bases, and 14 bases lay between the germline ends. CDR3 sequence reads: CASSLGGRAGEQYF. The CDR3 coding sequence is TGTGCCAGCAGTTTAGGGGGCAGGGCCGGCGAGCAGTACTTC.

This chain links TRBV6-2 or TRBV6-3 with TRBJ2-1; TRBD1 matches at 7 bases. Germline CDR1 is MNHEY and CDR2 is SVGEGT. The CDR3 totals 11 residues. J lost 15 bases, V lost 6 bases, and 8 bases had no gene match. The DNA for the CDR3 is TGTGCCAGCAGCCATGGGACAGAACCGTTCTTC. It codes for CASSHGTEPFF.

V is TRBV5-1 and J is TRBJ1-5; 7 nucleotides line up with TRBD1. Germline V gene sequence: CDR1 SGHRS, CDR2 YFSETQ. CDR3 length: 14 residues. Trimming cost V 4 bases and J 7 bases; bases outside gene matches: 8. The chain's CDR3 is CASSPDRDEQPQHF. The CDR3 DNA is TGCGCCAGCAGCCCCGACAGGGATGAGCAGCCCCAGCATTTT.

This clonotype was seen only a few times. The chain links TRBV10-3 to TRBJ2-3; 11 bases line up with TRBD2. V was clipped by 5 bases and J by 0 bases; unmatched bases: 1. This CDR3 region has 15 residues. CDR1 ENHRY and CDR2 SYGVKD come from the germline V gene. The CDR3 DNA reads as TGTGCCATCAGTCGGACTAGCGGGAGCACAGATACGCAGTATTTT. Protein: CAISRTSGSTDTQYF.

The chain carries TRBV5-1 and TRBJ2-7; D not certain. Trimming left V 3 bases short and J 3 bases short, with 22 bases between. Looked up from germline, CDR1 is SGHRS and CDR2 is YFSETQ. The CDR3 runs to 17 residues. The CDR3 is CASSWNTDSPGSYEQYF. Written as DNA, the CDR3 is TGCGCCAGCAGCTGGAACACCGACTCGCCCGGAAGCTACGAGCAGTACTTC.

The CDR3 reads CSVGRTLRTDTQYF. The CDR3 nucleotides read TGCAGCGTCGGGCGTACCCTCCGCACAGATACGCAGTATTTT. V and J are TRBV29-1 and TRBJ2-3, with D unclear. Trimming stripped 6 bases from V and 1 base from J, with 14 bases between. The CDR3 has 14 amino acids. CDR1 SQVTM and CDR2 ANQGSEA come from the germline V gene.

This clonotype showed up many times. The chain has TRBV12-3 or TRBV12-4 and TRBJ1-2; TRBD1 might be the D (6 bases). This CDR3 region has 14 residues. Deletions cut 6 bases from V and 3 bases from J, with 14 bases between. CDR3 region: CASSPTGLHYGYTF. The CDR3 coding sequence is TGTGCCAGCAGCCCGACAGGACTCCACTATGGCTACACCTTC.

Only a few counts were recorded for this clonotype. V is TRBV20-1 and J is TRBJ1-1; D is ambiguous. Germline V gene lookup returns CDR1 DFQATT and CDR2 SNEGSKA (reference sequence). CDR3 length: 11 residues. V lost 5 bases and J 1 base, leaving 5 bases between the germline ends. The CDR3 loop is CSAPANTEAFF. Written as DNA, the CDR3 is TGCAGTGCTCCTGCGAACACTGAAGCTTTCTTT.

This clonotype has only a few counts. V gene TRBV9 combines with J gene TRBJ1-1; D unclear. The CDR3 has 13 amino acids. V lost 3 bases and J 5 bases, leaving 11 bases between the germline ends. CDR1 is SGDLS, CDR2 YYNGEE, per germline. The CDR3 nucleotides read TGTGCCAGCAGCGGAGGGTCCCGAACTGAAGCTTTCTTT. Protein: CASSGGSRTEAFF. Full variable domain (rest looked up from reference TRBV9 and TRBJ1-1): DSGVTQTPKHLITATGQRVTLRCSPRSGDLSVYWYQQSLDQGLQFLIQYYNGEERAKGNILERFSAQQFPDLHSELNLSSLELGDSALYFCASSGGSRTEAFFGQGTRLTVV.

This chain links TRBV12-3 or TRBV12-4 with TRBJ2-3; 7 bases are shared with TRBD2. The CDR3 covers 15 residues. J gave up 5 bases and V 6 bases, and 11 bases lay outside the gene matches. CDR3 DNA: TGTGCCAGCAGCTACGCGGGGGTCCGAGGAGATACGCAGTATTTT. It codes for CASSYAGVRGDTQYF.

There are a few counts of this clonotype. The chain couples TRBV9 to TRBJ2-5; 9 bases align to TRBD1. Germline V gene data show CDR1 as SGDLS and CDR2 as YYNGEE. Unmatched junction bases numbered 4, after V lost 2 bases and J lost 2 bases. This CDR3 spans 15 amino acids. This chain's CDR3 is CASSVGTGRQETQYF. DNA for the CDR3: TGTGCCAGCAGCGTCGGGACAGGGAGGCAAGAGACCCAGTACTTC.